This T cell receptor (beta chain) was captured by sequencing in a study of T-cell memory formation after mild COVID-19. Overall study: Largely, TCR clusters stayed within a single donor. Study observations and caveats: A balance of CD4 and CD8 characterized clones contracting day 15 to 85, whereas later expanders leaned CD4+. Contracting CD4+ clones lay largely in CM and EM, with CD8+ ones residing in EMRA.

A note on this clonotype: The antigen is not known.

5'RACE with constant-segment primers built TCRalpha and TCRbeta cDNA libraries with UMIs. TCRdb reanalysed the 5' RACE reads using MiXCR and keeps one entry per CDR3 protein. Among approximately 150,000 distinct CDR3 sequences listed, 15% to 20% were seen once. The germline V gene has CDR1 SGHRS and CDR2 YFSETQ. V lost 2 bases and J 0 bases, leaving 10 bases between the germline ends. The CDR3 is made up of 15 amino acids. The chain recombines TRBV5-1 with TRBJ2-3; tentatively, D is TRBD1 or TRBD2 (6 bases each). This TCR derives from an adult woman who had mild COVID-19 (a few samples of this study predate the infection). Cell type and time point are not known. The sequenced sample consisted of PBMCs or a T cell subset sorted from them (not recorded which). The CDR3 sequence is CASSFQGTSTDTQYF. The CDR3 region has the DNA TGCGCCAGCAGCTTCCAGGGGACTAGCACAGATACGCAGTATTTT.